A selection of T cell receptor beta chains follows, all from one sample in a study of T cells in Graves' hyperthyroidism and ophthalmopathy. TCRdb itself ran the multiplex PCR reads through MiXCR, one entry per CDR3 protein. The data contain hundreds of thousands of distinct CDR3 sequences, approximately 15% of them singletons. The source material was blood. The receptors originated from a woman aged 40 to 50 with Graves' ophthalmopathy. CDR3s include the opening cysteine and the closing phenylalanine or tryptophan.

j_call: TRBJ2-5; v_call: TRBV3-1; cdr3_aa: CASSQGPGHQETQYF
j_call: TRBJ1-6; v_call: TRBV30; cdr3_aa: CAWSVDTAGNSPLHF
j_call: TRBJ2-5; v_call: TRBV18; cdr3_aa: CASSPRRNDRETQYF
j_call: TRBJ2-1; v_call: TRBV4-2; cdr3_aa: CASSLLEAGVYNEQFF
j_call: TRBJ2-6; v_call: TRBV11-2; cdr3_aa: CASSLTGGTGANVLTF
j_call: TRBJ2-2; v_call: TRBV20-1; cdr3_aa: CSATSPSGKVGELFF
j_call: TRBJ2-7; v_call: TRBV12-3/TRBV12-4; cdr3_aa: CASTPRSGASYEQYF
j_call: TRBJ1-2; v_call: TRBV6-1; cdr3_aa: CASSERDREGYTF
j_call: TRBJ2-1; v_call: TRBV4-1; cdr3_aa: CASSYQGGDEQFF
j_call: TRBJ2-1; v_call: TRBV20-1; cdr3_aa: CSARAVGGTNSYNEQFF
j_call: TRBJ2-3; v_call: TRBV29-1; cdr3_aa: CSVTAEVAADTQYF
j_call: TRBJ2-7; v_call: TRBV13; cdr3_aa: CASSLATSLYEQYF
j_call: TRBJ1-1; v_call: TRBV5-1; cdr3_aa: CASSLYGGETEAFF
j_call: TRBJ1-1; v_call: TRBV14; cdr3_aa: CASSQDVRGTEAFF
j_call: TRBJ1-1; v_call: TRBV3-1; cdr3_aa: CASSGATEAFF
j_call: TRBJ2-3; v_call: TRBV19; cdr3_aa: CASSTAQPGTDTQYF
j_call: TRBJ2-7; v_call: TRBV6-6; cdr3_aa: CASSYSGTIGPYEQYF
j_call: TRBJ2-5; v_call: TRBV7-3; cdr3_aa: CASSSSPQETQYF
j_call: TRBJ2-1; v_call: TRBV2; cdr3_aa: CASRRGPGEQFF
j_call: TRBJ2-3; v_call: TRBV5-1; cdr3_aa: CASQVGDINTDTQYF
j_call: TRBJ1-5; v_call: TRBV20-1; cdr3_aa: CSADRGGQPQHF
j_call: TRBJ2-1; v_call: TRBV6-2/TRBV6-3; cdr3_aa: CASSDPRGLAGGDEQFF
j_call: TRBJ2-3; v_call: TRBV20-1; cdr3_aa: CSARDQGVKTDTQYF
j_call: TRBJ2-4; v_call: TRBV5-5; cdr3_aa: CASSFVIREDIQYF
j_call: TRBJ1-2; v_call: TRBV5-5; cdr3_aa: CASRPGTENMVDTF
j_call: TRBJ2-3; v_call: TRBV28; cdr3_aa: CASRHDRTVTDTQYF
j_call: TRBJ2-5; v_call: TRBV3-1; cdr3_aa: CASSQGPSGSGLKTQYF
j_call: TRBJ2-3; v_call: TRBV6-5; cdr3_aa: CASSYIPMAGSTDTQYF
j_call: TRBJ1-1; v_call: TRBV4-1; cdr3_aa: CASSQGKGNTEAFF
j_call: TRBJ2-2; v_call: TRBV29-1; cdr3_aa: CSVVAGGRSDGELFF
j_call: TRBJ2-2; v_call: TRBV2; cdr3_aa: CASSARGQQPTGELFF
j_call: TRBJ1-1; v_call: TRBV5-1; cdr3_aa: CASSLTAAGGVEAFF
j_call: TRBJ1-2; v_call: TRBV6-1; cdr3_aa: CAISDSPNYGYTF
j_call: TRBJ2-2; v_call: TRBV7-8; cdr3_aa: CASSFVSWNTGELFF
j_call: TRBJ1-2; v_call: TRBV7-8; cdr3_aa: CASSLGTGFHGYTF
j_call: TRBJ2-7; v_call: TRBV5-1; cdr3_aa: CASSSRWGYEQYF
j_call: TRBJ2-5; v_call: TRBV3-1; cdr3_aa: CASSQGTDSGQYF
j_call: TRBJ1-2; v_call: TRBV12-3/TRBV12-4; cdr3_aa: CASSPRTVSGYTF
j_call: TRBJ2-1; v_call: TRBV10-3; cdr3_aa: CAISSTSGINEQFF
j_call: TRBJ2-2; v_call: TRBV3-1; cdr3_aa: CASSQNRNTGELFF
j_call: TRBJ2-3; v_call: TRBV12-3/TRBV12-4; cdr3_aa: CASSFPWPATDTQYF
j_call: TRBJ2-5; v_call: TRBV7-9; cdr3_aa: CASSHPGAQETQYF
j_call: TRBJ2-1; v_call: TRBV27; cdr3_aa: CASGSGGLNEQFF
j_call: TRBJ2-2; v_call: TRBV30; cdr3_aa: CAWGTASRTGELFF
j_call: TRBJ2-2; v_call: TRBV6-1; cdr3_aa: CASTQGLLNTGELFF
j_call: TRBJ2-1; v_call: TRBV20-1; cdr3_aa: CSAGKSGGAYNEQFF
j_call: TRBJ2-5; v_call: TRBV6-1; cdr3_aa: CASSFLGAGRGREGAQYF
j_call: TRBJ2-1; v_call: TRBV20-1; cdr3_aa: CSARDSPDRGPAYKSSYNEQFF
j_call: TRBJ2-2; v_call: TRBV20-1; cdr3_aa: CSASRRADTGELFF
j_call: TRBJ2-1; v_call: TRBV24-1; cdr3_aa: CATSDGTSYSVNEQFF
j_call: TRBJ1-3; v_call: TRBV3-1; cdr3_aa: CASSQGQEGNTIYF
j_call: TRBJ1-3; v_call: TRBV7-8; cdr3_aa: CASSFAPGSGNTIYF
j_call: TRBJ2-2; v_call: TRBV6-2/TRBV6-3; cdr3_aa: CASSYPTTSGGRALSTGELFF
j_call: TRBJ2-4; v_call: TRBV4-1; cdr3_aa: CASSQGILLAKNIQYF